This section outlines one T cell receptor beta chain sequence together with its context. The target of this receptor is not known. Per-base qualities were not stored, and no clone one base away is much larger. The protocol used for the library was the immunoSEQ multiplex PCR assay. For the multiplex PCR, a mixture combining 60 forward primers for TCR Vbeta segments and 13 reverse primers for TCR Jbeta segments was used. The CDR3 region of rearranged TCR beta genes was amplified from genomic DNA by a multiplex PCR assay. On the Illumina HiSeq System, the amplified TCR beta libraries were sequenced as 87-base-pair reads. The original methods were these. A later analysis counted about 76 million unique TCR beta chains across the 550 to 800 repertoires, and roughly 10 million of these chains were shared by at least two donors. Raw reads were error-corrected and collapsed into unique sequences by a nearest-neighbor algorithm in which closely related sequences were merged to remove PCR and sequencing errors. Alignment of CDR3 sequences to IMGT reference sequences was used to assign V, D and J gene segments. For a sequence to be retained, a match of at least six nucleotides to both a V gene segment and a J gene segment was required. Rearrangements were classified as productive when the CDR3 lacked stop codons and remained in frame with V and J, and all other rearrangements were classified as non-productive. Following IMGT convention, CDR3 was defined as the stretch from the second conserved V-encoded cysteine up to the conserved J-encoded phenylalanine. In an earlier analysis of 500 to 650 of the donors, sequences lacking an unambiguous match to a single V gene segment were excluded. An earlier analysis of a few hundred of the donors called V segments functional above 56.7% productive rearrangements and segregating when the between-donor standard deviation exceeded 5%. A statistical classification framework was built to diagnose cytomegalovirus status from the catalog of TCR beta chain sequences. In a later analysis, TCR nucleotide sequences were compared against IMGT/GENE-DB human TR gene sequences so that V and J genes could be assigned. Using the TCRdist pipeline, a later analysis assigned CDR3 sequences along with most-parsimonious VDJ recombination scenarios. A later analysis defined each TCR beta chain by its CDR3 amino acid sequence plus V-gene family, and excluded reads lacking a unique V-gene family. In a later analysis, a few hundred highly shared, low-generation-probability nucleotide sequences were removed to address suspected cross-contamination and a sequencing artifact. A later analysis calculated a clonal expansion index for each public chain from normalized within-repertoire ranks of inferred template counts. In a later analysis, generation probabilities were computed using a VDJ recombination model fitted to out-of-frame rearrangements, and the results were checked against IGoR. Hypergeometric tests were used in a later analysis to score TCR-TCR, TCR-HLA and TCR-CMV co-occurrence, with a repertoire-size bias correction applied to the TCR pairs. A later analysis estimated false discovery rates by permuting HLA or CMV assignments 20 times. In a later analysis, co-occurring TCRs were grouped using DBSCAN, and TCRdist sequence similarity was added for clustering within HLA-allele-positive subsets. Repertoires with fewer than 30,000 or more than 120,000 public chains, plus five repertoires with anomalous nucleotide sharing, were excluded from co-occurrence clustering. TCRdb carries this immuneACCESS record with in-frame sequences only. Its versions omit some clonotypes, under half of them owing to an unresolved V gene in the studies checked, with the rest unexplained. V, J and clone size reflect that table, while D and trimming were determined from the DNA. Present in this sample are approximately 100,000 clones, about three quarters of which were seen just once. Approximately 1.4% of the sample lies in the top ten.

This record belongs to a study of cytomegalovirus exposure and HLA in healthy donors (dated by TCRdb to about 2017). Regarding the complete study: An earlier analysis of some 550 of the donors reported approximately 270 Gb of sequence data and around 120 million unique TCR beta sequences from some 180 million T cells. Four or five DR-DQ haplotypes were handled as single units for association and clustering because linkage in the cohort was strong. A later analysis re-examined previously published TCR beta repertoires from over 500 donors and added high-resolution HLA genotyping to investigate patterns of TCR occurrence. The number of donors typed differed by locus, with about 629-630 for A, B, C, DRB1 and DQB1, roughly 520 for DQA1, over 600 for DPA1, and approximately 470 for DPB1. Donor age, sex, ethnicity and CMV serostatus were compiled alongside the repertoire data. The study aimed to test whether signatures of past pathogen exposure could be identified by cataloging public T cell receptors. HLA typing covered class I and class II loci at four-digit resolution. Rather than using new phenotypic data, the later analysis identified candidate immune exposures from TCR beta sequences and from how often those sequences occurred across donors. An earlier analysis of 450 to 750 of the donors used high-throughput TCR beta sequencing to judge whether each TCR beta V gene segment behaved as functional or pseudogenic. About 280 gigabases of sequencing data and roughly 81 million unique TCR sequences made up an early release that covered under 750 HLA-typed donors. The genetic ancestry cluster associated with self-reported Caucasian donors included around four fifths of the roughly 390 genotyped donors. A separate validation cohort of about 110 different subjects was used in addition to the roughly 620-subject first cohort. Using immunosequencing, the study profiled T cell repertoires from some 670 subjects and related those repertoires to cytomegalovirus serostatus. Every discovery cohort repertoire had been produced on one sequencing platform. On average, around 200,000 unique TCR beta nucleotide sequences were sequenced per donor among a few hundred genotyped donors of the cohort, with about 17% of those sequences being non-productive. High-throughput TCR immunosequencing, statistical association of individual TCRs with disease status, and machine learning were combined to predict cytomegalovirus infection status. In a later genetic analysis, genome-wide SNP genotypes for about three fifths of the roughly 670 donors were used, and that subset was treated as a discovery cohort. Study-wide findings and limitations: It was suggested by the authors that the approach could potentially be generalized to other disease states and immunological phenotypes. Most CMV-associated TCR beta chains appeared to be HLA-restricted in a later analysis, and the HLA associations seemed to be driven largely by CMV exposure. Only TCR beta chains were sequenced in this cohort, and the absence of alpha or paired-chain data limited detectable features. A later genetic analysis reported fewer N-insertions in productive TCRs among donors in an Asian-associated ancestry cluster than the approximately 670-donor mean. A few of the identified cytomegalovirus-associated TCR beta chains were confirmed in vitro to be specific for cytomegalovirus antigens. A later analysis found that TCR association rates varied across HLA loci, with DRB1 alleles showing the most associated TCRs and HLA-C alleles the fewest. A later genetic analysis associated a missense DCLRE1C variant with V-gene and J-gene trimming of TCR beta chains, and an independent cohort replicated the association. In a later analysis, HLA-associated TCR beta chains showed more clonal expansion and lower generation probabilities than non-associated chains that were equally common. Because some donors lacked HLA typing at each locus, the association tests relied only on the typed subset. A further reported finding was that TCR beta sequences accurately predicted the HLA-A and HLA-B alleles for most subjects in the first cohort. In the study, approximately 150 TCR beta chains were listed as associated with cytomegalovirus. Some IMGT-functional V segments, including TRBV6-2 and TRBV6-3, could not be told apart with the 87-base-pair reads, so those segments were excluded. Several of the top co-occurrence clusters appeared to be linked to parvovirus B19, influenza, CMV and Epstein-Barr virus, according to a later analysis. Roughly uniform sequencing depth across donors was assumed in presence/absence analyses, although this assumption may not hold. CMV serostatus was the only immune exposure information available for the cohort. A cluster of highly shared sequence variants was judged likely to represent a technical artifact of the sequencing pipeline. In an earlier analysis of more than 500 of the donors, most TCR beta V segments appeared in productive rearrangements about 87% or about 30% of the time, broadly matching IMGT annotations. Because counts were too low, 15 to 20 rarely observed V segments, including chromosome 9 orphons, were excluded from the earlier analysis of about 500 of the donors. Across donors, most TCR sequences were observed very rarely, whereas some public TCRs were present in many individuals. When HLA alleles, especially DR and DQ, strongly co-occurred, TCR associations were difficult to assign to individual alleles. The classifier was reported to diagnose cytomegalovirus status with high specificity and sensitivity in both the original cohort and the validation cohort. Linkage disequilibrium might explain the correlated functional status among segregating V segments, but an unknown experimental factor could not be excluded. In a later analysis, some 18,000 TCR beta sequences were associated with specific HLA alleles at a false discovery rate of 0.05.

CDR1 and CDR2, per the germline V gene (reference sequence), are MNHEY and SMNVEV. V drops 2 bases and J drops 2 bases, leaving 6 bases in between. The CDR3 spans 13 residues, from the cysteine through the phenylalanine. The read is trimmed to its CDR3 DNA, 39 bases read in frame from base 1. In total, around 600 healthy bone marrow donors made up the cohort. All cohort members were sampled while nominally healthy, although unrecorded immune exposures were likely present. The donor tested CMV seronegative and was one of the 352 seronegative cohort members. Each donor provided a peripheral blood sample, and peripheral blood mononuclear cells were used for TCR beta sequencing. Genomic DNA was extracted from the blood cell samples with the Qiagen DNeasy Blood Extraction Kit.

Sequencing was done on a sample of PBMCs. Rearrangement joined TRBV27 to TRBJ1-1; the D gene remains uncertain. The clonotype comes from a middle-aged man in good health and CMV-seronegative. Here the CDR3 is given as CASSLKRNTEAFF. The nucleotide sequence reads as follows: TGTGCCAGCAGTTTAAAGAGAAACACTGAAGCTTTCTTT.